This T cell receptor beta chain was sequenced in a study of a mutant IDH1 vaccine in newly diagnosed glioma (dated by TCRdb to about 2021). Background on the whole study: Of the 32 patients who were treated, about 62% were male and approximately 40% were female, and the mean age was around 43 years. For exploratory analyses, approximately 23 treated patients had longitudinal TCRB deep sequencing done wherever samples were available. Before enrollment, most patients had been given radiochemotherapy with temozolomide as standard therapy, while the rest had received either radiotherapy alone or temozolomide alone. Peripheral blood was collected at six visits: V03 (baseline), V05, V07, V10, V12 and V13. Overall results and qualifications from the work: According to the authors, sample limitations meant that analyses of patient blood samples could not be reproduced. Pseudoprogression appeared unrelated to alterations in the top peripheral T cell clonotypes detected by TCRB sequencing. Immune responses induced by the vaccine were seen in approximately 92% of patients across multiple MHC alleles. Selection of PBMC samples for TCRB deep sequencing was based on availability.

From the germline V gene, CDR1 is SNHLY and CDR2 is FYNNEI. The CDR3, cysteine through phenylalanine, is 15 amino acids long. The entry retains the CDR3 DNA only, 45 bases that are in frame from base 1. V loses 7 bases, J loses 1 base, and the germline ends lie 17 bases apart. The intended sense of this specimen's time point label: baseline, week 1 (first vaccination visit). The treatment or condition label here, explained by the study, means: pre-vaccination baseline after standard-of-care therapy. Newly diagnosed WHO grade 3 or 4 IDH1-mutant astrocytomas showing loss of nuclear ATRX were present in the donors. The samples were drawn from NOA16, a multicentre, single-arm, open-label phase I trial in Germany that tested a mutant IDH1 peptide vaccine in humans for the first time. Visit V03 blood draws served as the baseline sample for immunogenicity testing. Genomic DNA for TCRB sequencing was extracted from EDTA blood using the DNeasy Blood and Tissue Kit.

As for this clone: Its specific antigen is unknown. Nothing much larger sits one base from this clone, and base qualities are not available.

Libraries were built with the immunoSEQ multiplex PCR assay. The hsTCRB Kit was used according to the manufacturer's protocol to amplify rearranged TCR beta chain sequences. Sequencing of TCRB libraries was carried out on an Illumina MiSeq. The published analysis was carried out like this. The kit vendor's proprietary platform handled demultiplexing, trimming and gene mapping. TCRdb carries this immuneACCESS record with in-frame sequences only. Its versions omit some clonotypes, under half of them owing to an unresolved V gene in the studies checked, with the rest unexplained. D and trimming were read from the DNA, whereas the V and J calls and clone size are those reported in that table. The sample table holds approximately 92,000 clones, of which about 80% were seen once. Around 7% of the sample belongs to the ten largest clones.

The sample in question was PBMCs, obtained from a glioma patient treated with radiotherapy, temozolomide or both. The rearranged chain carries TRBV2 and TRBJ2-7; the D gene assignment is perhaps TRBD1 or TRBD2, with each matching 5 bases. This TCR derives from a man aged 35 to 55 with glioma. DNA sequence: TGTGCCAGCACCCTTGGGATGGGACCGTCCTACGAGCAGTACTTC. Translated, this is CASTLGMGPSYEQYF.